This entry lists 8 T cell receptor beta chains sequenced from one sample in a study of T cell responses to AZD1222 COVID-19 vaccine. Assay used: immunoSEQ multiplex PCR; TCRdb lists only in-frame clones, some missing. This table holds around 100,000 clones, around 81% found once. The sequences come from peripheral blood, collected on day 0 of AZD1222 vaccination. All receptors come from an adult in good health.

The CDR3 reads CASSMTESDYGYTF. The DNA for the CDR3 is TGTGCCAGCAGCATGACAGAATCTGACTATGGCTACACCTTC. The chain combines TRBV9 with TRBJ1-2; possibly TRBD1 for D (5 bases). Trimming left V 4 bases short and J 3 bases short, with 13 bases between. The germline V gene has CDR1 SGDLS and CDR2 YYNGEE. The CDR3 loop spans 14 amino acids.

CDR3 bases: TGTGCCAGCAGACGGGACACGAATTCACCCCTCCACTTT. Protein sequence: CASRRDTNSPLHF. The chain employs TRBV4-2 and TRBJ1-6; a weak D match, TRBD1 (6 bases). The ends were cut back, 6 bases at V and 7 bases at J, with 10 bases in the middle. The CDR3 sequence is 13 residues long. Germline assignment: CDR1 LGHNA and CDR2 YNFKEQ.

This chain joins TRBV19 and TRBJ2-2; TRBD2 agrees at 8 bases. The germline V gene has CDR1 LNHDA and CDR2 SQIVND (reference sequence). J was trimmed by 11 bases and V by 3 bases; bases with no gene match: 2. The CDR3 length is 12 residues. For the CDR3, the DNA is TGTGCCAGTAGTATCGGGGGGGGAGAGCTGTTTTTT. Protein: CASSIGGGELFF.

CDR3 in amino acids: CASSNLEGGTQYF. Written as DNA, the CDR3 is TGTGCCAGCAGCAACCTAGAAGGAGGTACGCAGTATTTT. This chain joins TRBV7-2 and TRBJ2-3, with D possibly being TRBD2 (5 bases). V lost 5 bases and J 8 bases, leaving 14 bases between the germline ends. This CDR3 comprises 13 residues. Germline V lookup: CDR1 SGHTA, CDR2 FQGNSA.

V usage is TRBV7-2 and J usage is TRBJ2-1; TRBD1 matches 11 bases. The CDR3 is 15 residues long. Germline assignment: CDR1 SGHTA and CDR2 FQGNSA. After removal of 5 bases from V and 2 bases from J, the junction contained 2 bases not matched to a gene. CDR3 nucleotide sequence: TGTGCCAGCAGCCAGGGACAGGGGGCCTACAATGAGCAGTTCTTC. This encodes CASSQGQGAYNEQFF. The whole variable domain, filled in from reference TRBV7-2 and TRBJ2-1, reads GAGVSQSPSNKVTEKGKDVELRCDPISGHTALYWYRQSLGQGLEFLIYFQGNSAPDKSGLPSDRFSAERTGGSVSTLTIQRTQQEDSAVYLCASSQGQGAYNEQFFGPGTRLTVL.

This clone was observed a few times. The rearrangement joins TRBV19 to TRBJ2-7; the match to TRBD1 covers 9 bases. Germline CDR1 reads LNHDA; CDR2 reads SQIVND (reference sequence). The CDR3 is made up of 15 amino acids. With 3 bases clipped from V and 3 bases from J, the junction kept 6 bases outside the gene matches. This CDR3 reads CASSMAGTGNYEQYF. The DNA of the CDR3 is TGTGCCAGTAGTATGGCCGGGACAGGGAACTACGAGCAGTACTTC. Variable domain in full (rest from reference TRBV19 and TRBJ2-7): DGGITQSPKYLFRKEGQNVTLSCEQNLNHDAMYWYRQDPGQGLRLIYYSQIVNDFQKGDIAEGYSVSREKKESFPLTVTSAQKNPTAFYLCASSMAGTGNYEQYFGPGTRLTVT.

The chain is built from TRBV5-1 and TRBJ1-2; 8 bases match TRBD1. The J segment lost 4 bases and the V segment lost 4 bases, leaving 6 bases of the junction unmatched. In germline, CDR1 is SGHRS, CDR2 YFSETQ. The CDR3 covers 14 residues. The CDR3: CASSATGVGYGYTF. The CDR3 bases are TGCGCCAGCAGCGCGACAGGGGTGGGCTATGGCTACACCTTC.

This clone was observed a handful of times. The V and J genes are TRBV9 and TRBJ2-1; no clear D gene. Germline V gives CDR1 SGDLS, CDR2 YYNGEE. V lost 0 bases to trimming and J lost 11 bases, with 12 bases between them. This CDR3 comprises 13 residues. The CDR3 spells CASSVEIIDQQFF. In DNA, the CDR3 is TGTGCCAGCAGCGTAGAGATCATCGACCAGCAGTTCTTC. Full variable domain (missing parts from reference TRBV9 and TRBJ2-1): DSGVTQTPKHLITATGQRVTLRCSPRSGDLSVYWYQQSLDQGLQFLIQYYNGEERAKGNILERFSAQQFPDLHSELNLSSLELGDSALYFCASSVEIIDQQFFGPGTRLTVL.